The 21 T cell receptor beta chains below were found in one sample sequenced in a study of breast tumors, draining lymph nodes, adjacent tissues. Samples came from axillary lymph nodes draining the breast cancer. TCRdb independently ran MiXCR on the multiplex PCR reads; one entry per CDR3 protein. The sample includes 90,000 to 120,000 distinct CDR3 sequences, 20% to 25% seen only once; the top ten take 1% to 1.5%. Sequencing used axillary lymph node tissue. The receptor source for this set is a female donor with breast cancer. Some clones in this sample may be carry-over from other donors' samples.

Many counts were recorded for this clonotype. The CDR3 region is CASSPAWGGELFF. In DNA form, the CDR3 reads TGTGCCAGCAGCCCCGCGTGGGGCGGGGAGCTGTTTTTT. This sequence joins TRBV7-9 and TRBJ2-2; D not certain. There are 13 residues in the CDR3. Germline values: CDR1 SEHNR, CDR2 FQNEAQ (reference sequence). V was clipped by 5 bases and J by 7 bases, with 11 bases between them.

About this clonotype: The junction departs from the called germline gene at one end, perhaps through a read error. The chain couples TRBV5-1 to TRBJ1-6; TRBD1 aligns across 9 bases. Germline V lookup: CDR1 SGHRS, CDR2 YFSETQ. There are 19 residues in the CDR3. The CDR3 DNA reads TGCGCCAGCCCCCTACGGACAGGGGTCGGGAGCTCCTATAATTCACCCCTCCGCTTT. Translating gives CASPLRTGVGSSYNSPLRF.

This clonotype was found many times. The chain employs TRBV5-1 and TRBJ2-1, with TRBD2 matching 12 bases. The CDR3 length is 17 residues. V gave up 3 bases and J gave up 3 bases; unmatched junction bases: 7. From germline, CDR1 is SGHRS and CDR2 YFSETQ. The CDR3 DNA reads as TGCGCCAGCAGCTCCCCCGGACTAGCGGGGAACTACAATGAGCAGTTCTTC. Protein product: CASSSPGLAGNYNEQFF.

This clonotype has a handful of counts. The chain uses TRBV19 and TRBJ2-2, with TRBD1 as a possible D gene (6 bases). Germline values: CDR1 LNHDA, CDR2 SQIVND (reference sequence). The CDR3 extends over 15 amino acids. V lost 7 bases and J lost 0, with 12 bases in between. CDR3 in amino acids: CASIYRDANTGELFF. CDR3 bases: TGTGCCAGTATATACAGGGATGCGAACACCGGGGAGCTGTTTTTT.

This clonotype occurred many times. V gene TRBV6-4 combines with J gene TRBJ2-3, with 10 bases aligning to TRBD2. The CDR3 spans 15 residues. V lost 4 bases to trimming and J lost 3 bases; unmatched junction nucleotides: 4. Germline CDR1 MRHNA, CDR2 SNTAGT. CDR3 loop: CASSGLAGPTDTQYF. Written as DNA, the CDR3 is TGTGCCAGCAGTGGACTAGCGGGCCCTACAGATACGCAGTATTTT.

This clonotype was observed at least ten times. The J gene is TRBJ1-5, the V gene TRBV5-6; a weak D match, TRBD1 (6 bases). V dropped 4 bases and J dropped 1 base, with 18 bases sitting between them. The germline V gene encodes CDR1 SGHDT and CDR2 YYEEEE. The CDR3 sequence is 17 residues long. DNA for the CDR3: TGTGCCAGCAGCCTAGCCCTCACAGGGTTCAGCAATCAGCCCCAGCATTTT. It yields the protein CASSLALTGFSNQPQHF.

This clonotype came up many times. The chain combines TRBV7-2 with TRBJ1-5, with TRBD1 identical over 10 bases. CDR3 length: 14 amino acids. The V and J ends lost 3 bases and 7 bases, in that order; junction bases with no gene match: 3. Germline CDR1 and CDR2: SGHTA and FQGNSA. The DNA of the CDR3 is TGTGCCAGCAGCTTGACAGGGGGCCGCCAGCCCCAGCATTTT. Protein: CASSLTGGRQPQHF.

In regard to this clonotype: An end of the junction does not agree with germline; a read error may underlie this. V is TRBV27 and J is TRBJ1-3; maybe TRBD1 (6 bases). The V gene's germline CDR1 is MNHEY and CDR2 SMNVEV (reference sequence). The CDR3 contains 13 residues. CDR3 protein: CASSLGAGNTMYF. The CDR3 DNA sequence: TGTGCCAGCAGTTTGGGGGCCGGAAACACCATGTATTTT.

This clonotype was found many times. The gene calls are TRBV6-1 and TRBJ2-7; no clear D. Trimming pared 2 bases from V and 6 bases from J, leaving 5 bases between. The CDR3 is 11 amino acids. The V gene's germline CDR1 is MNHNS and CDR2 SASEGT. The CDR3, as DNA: TGTGCCAGCAGTGAATTTGGCGAGCAGTACTTC. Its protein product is CASSEFGEQYF.

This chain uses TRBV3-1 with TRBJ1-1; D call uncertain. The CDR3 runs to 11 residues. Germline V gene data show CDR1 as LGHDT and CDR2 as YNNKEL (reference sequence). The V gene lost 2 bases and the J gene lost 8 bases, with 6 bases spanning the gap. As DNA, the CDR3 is TGTGCCAGCAGCCAACGGACCGAAGCTTTCTTT. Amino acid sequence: CASSQRTEAFF.

CDR3 protein: CASSGVVGSNQPQHF. The CDR3 nucleotides read TGTGCCAGCTCTGGGGTTGTAGGTAGCAATCAGCCCCAGCATTTT. The chain employs TRBV6-1 and TRBJ1-5, with D unclear. The CDR3 contains 15 residues. CDR1 is MNHNS and CDR2 is SASEGT in the germline V gene. The V end was cut by 8 bases, the J end by 0 bases, with 14 bases between.

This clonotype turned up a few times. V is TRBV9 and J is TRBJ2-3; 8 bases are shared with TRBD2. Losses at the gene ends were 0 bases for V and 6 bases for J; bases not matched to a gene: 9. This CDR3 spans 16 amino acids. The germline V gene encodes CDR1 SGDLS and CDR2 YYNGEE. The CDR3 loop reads CASSVAAGVPTDTQYF. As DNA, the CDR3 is TGTGCCAGCAGCGTAGCAGCGGGGGTTCCCACGGATACGCAGTATTTT.

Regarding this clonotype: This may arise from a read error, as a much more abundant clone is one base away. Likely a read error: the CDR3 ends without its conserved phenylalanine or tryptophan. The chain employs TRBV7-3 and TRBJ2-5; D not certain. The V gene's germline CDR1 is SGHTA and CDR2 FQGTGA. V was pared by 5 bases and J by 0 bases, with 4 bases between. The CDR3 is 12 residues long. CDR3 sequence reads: CASSPDQETQYL. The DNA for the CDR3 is TGTGCCAGCAGCCCCGACCAAGAGACCCAGTACCTC.

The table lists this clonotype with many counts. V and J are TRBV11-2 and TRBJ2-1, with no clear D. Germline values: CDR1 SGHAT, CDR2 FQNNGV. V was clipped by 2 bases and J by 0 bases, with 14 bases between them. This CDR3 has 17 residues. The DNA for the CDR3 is TGTGCCAGCAGCTTAAACGTCCAGGCGAGCTCCTACAATGAGCAGTTCTTC. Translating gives CASSLNVQASSYNEQFF.

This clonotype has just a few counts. CDR3 coding DNA: TGTGCCTGGAGGGGGTTGACAGGGTCGGGGTACGGCTACACCTTC. It yields the protein CAWRGLTGSGYGYTF. The genes are TRBV30 and TRBJ1-2, with 7 bases matching TRBD1. Germline CDR1 and CDR2: GTSNPN and SVGIG (reference sequence). CDR3 length: 15 residues. Trimming took 3 bases from V and 8 from J; bases not matched to a gene: 15. Full variable domain (outside the CDR3, taken from reference TRBV30 and TRBJ1-2): SQTIHQWPATLVQPVGSPLSLECTVEGTSNPNLYWYRQAAGRGLQLLFYSVGIGQISSEVPQNLSASRPQDRQFILSSKKLLLSDSGFYLCAWRGLTGSGYGYTFGSGTRLTVV.

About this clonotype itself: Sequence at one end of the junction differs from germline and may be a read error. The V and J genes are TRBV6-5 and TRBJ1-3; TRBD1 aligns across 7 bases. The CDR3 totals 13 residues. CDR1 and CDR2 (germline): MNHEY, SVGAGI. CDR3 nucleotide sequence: TGTGCCAGCAGCTACTCAGGGGGAAAGACCATATATTTT. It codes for CASSYSGGKTIYF.

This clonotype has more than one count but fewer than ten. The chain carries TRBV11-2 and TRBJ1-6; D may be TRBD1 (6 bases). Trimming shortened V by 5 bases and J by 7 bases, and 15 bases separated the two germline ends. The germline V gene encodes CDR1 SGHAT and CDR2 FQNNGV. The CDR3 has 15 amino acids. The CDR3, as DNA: TGTGCCAGCAGCGTCCACAGGGATGCGAATTCACCCCTCCACTTT. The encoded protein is CASSVHRDANSPLHF.

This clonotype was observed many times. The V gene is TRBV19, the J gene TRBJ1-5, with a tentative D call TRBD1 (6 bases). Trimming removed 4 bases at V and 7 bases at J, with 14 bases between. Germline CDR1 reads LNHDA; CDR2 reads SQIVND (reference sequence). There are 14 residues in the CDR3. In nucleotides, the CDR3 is TGTGCCAGTAGTAATCAGGGGTACAGGCAGCCCCAGCATTTT. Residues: CASSNQGYRQPQHF.

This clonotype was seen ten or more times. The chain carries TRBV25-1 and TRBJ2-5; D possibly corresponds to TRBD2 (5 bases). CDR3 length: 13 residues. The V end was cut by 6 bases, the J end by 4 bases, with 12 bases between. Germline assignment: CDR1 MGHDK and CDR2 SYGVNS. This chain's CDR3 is CASSYLAGETQYF. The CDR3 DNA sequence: TGTGCCAGCAGCTACCTAGCCGGAGAGACCCAGTACTTC.

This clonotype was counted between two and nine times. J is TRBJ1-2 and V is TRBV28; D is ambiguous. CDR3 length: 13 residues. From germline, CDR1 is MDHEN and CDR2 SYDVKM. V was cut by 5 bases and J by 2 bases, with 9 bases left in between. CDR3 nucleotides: TGTGCCAGCAGTCTGAACGACAACTATGGCTACACCTTC. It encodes CASSLNDNYGYTF.

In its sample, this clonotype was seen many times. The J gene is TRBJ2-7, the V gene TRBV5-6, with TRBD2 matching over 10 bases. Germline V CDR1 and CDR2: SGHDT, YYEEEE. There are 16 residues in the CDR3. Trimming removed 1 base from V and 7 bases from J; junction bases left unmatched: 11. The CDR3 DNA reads TGTGCCAGCAGCTTGTTTGGGAGTCTAGCGGGAGATGAGCAGTACTTC. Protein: CASSLFGSLAGDEQYF.